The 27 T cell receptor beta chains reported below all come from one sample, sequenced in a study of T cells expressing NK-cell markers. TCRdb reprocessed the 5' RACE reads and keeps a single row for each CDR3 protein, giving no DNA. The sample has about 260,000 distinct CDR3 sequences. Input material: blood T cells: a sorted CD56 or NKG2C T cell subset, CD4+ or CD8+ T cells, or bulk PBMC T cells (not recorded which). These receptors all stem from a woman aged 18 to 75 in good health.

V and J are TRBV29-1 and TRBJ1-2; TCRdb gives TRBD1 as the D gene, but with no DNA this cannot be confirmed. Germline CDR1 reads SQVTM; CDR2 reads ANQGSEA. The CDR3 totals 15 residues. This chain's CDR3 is CSVGAGTAFNYGYTF. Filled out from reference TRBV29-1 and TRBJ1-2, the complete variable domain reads SAVISQKPSRDICQRGTSLTIQCQVDSQVTMMFWYRQQPGQSLTLIATANQGSEATYESGFVIDKFPISRPNLTFSTLTVSNMSPEDSSIYLCSVGAGTAFNYGYTFGSGTRLTVV.

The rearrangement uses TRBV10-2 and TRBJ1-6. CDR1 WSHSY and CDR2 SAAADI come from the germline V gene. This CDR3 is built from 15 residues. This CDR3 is CASSEESRYNSPLHF.

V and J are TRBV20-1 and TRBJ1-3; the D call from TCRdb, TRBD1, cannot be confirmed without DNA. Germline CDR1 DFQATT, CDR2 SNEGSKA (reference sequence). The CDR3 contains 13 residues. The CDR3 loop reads CSASGGSGNTIYF.

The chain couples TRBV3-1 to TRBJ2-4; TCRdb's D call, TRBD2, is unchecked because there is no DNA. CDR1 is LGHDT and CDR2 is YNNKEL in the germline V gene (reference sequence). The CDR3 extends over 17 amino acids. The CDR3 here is CASSHLAGGQVKNIQYF.

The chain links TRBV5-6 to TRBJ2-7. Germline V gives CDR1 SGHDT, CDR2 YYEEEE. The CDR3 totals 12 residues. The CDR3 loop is CASSGFYDEQYF.

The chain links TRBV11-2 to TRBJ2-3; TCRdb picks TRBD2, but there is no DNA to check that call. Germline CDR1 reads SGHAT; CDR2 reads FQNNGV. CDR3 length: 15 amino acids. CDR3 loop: CASSITRPSTDTQYF.

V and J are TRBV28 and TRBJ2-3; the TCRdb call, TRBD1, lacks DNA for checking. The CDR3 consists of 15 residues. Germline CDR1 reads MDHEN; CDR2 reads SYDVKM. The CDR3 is CASWPGGLTADTQYF.

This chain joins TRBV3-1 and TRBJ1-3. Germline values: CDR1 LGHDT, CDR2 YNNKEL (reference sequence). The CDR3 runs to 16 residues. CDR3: CASSQYRAFSGNTIYF.

This CDR3 is CARRNPGEQSYGYTF. The chain has TRBV19 and TRBJ1-2; no DNA is available, so the TRBD1 call from TCRdb remains unchecked. This CDR3 is built from 15 residues. In germline, CDR1 is LNHDA, CDR2 SQIVND (reference sequence).

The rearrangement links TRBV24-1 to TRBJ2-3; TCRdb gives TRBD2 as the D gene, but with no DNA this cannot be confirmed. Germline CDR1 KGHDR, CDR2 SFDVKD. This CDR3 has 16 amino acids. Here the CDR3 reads CATSDGLAESTDTQYF.

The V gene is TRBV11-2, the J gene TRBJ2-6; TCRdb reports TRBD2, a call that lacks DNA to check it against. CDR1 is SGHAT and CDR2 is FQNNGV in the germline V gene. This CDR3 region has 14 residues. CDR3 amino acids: CASSIGLPANVLTF.

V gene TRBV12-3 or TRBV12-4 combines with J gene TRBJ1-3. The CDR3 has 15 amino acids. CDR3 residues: CASSPIGGSGNTIYF.

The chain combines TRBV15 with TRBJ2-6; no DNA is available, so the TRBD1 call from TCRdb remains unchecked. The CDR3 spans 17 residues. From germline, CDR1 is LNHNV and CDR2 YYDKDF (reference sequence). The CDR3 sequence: CATSRTRQGAGANVLTF.

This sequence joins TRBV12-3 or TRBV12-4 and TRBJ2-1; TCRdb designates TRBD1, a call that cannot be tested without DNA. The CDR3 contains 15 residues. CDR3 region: CASSRTGTGGNEQFF.

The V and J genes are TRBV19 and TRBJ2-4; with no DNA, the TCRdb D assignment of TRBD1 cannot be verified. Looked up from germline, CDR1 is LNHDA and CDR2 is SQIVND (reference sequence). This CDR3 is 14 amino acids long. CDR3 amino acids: CASSPGQGWDIQYF.

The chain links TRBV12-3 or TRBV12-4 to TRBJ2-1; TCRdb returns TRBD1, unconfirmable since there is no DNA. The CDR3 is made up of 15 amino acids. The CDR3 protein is CASSLLGGRNNEQFF.

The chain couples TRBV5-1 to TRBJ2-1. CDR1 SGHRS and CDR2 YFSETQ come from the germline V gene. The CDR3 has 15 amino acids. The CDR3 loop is CASSSQGGSYNEQFF.

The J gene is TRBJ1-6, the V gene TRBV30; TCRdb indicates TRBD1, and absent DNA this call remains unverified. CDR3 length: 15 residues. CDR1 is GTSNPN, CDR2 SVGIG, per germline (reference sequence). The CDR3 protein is CAWRGGFYDNSPLHF.

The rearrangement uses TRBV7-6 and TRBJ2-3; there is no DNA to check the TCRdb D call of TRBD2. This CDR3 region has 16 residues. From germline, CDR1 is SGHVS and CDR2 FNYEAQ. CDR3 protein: CASSPTTSVGTDTQYF.

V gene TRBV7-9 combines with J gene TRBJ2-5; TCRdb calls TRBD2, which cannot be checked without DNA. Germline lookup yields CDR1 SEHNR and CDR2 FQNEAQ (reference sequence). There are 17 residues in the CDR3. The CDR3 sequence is CASSLRGLAGVGETQYF.

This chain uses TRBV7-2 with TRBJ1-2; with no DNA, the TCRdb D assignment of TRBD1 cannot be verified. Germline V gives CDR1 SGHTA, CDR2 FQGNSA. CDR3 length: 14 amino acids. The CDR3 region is CASSGDLTALGYTF.

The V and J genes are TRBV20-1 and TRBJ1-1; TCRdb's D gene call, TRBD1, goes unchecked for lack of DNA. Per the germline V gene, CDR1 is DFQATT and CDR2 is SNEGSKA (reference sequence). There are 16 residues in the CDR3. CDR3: CSASHGQGVPNTEAFF.

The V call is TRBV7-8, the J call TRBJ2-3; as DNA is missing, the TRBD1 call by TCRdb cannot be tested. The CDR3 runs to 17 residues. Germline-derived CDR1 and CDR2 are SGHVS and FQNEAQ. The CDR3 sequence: CASSPRDRGWGTDTQYF.

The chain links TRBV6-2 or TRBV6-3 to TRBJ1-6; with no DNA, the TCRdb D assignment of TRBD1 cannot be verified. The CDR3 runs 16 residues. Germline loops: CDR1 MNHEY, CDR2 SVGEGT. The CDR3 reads CASSYGRDSRTSPLHF.

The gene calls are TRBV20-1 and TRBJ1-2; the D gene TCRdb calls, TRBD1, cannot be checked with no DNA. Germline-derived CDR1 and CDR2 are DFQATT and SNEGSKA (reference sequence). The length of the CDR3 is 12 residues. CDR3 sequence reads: CSATQGRYGYTF.

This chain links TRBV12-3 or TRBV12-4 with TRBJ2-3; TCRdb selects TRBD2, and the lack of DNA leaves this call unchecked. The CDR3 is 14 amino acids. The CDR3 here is CASSLGREGDTQYF.

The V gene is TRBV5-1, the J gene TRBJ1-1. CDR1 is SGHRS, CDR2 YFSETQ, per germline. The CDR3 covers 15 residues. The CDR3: CASNGGPGQNTEAFF.